The sequence of this T cell receptor (beta chain) was determined in a study of breast tumors, draining lymph nodes, adjacent tissues. Overall study results and limits: Tumor repertoires ranked between lymph nodes and nontumor tissue in diversity, with V and J gene preferences. Findings are consistent with lymph node origin and intratumoral expansion of most tumor T cells. Luminal-like breast cancer showed significantly higher tumor–nontumor repertoire similarity than basal-like.

A single count supports this clonotype. No antigen is known for it. TCRdb used MiXCR to reprocess the multiplex PCR reads, holding one entry per CDR3 protein. The table lists 180,000 or so distinct CDR3 sequences, 30% to 40% of them singletons, with 4% to 5.5% in the top ten. The lymph nodes were axillary draining lymph nodes from breast cancer patients. V trimming: 8 bases; J trimming: 5 bases; junction bases outside the gene matches: 7. Germline CDR1 is SQVTM and CDR2 is ANQGSEA. CDR3 size: 12 residues. V gene TRBV29-1 combines with J gene TRBJ2-3, with 7 positions matching TRBD2. Sequenced sample: axillary lymph node tissue. The receptor was derived from a female donor with breast cancer. Some clones in this sample may be carry-over from other donors' samples. The CDR3 DNA is TGCAGCCAGACGGGGGGAAAAGATACGCAGTATTTT. Translated: CSQTGGKDTQYF.